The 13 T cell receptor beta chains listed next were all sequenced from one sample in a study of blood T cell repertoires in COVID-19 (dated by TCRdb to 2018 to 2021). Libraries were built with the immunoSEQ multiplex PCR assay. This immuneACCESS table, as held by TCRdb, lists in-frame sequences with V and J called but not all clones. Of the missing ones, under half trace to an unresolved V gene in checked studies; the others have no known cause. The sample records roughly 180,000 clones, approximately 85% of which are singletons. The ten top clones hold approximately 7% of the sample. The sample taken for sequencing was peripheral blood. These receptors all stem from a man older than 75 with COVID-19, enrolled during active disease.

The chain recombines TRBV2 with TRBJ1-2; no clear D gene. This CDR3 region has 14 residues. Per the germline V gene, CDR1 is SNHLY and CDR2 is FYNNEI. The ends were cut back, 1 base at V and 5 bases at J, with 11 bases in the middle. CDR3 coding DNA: TGTGCCAGCAGTGAAGGCGGGTTTCTTTATGGCTACACCTTC. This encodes CASSEGGFLYGYTF.

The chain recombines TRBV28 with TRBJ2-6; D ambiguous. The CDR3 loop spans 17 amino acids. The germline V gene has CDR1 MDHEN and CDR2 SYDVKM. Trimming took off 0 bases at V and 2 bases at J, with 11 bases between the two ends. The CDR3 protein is CASSLWAGSPGANVLTF. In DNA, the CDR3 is TGTGCCAGCAGTTTATGGGCAGGATCCCCTGGGGCCAACGTCCTGACTTTC.

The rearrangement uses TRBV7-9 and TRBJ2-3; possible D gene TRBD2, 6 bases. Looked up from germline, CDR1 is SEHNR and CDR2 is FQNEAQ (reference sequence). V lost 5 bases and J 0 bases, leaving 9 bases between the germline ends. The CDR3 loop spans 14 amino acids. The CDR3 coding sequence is TGTGCCAGCAGCGGCAGCGGGAGCACAGATACGCAGTATTTT. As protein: CASSGSGSTDTQYF.

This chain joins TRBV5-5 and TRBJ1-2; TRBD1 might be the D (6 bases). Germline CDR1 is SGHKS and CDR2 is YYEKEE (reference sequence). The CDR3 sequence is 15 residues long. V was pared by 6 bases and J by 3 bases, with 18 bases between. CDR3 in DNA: TGTGCCAGCATCATTGGGGGGGCGATCGACTATGGCTACACCTTC. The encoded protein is CASIIGGAIDYGYTF.

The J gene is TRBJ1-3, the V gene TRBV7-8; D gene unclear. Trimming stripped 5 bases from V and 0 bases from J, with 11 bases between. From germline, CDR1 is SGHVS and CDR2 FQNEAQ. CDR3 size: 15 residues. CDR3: CASSPGLVSGNTIYF. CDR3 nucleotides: TGTGCCAGCAGCCCGGGTCTAGTCTCTGGAAACACCATATATTTT.

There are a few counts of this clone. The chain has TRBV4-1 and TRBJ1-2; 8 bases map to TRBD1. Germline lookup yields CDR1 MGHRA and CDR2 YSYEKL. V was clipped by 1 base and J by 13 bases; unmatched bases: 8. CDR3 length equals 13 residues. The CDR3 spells CASSQVDRERSTF. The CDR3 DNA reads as TGCGCCAGCAGCCAAGTGGACAGGGAAAGGTCCACCTTC.

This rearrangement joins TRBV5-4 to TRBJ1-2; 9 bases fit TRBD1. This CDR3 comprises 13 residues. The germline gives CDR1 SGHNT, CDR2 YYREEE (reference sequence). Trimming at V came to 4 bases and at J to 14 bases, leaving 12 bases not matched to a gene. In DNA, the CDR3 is TGTGCCAGCAGCGCCCGGGACAGGGACTATAAGACCTTC. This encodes CASSARDRDYKTF.

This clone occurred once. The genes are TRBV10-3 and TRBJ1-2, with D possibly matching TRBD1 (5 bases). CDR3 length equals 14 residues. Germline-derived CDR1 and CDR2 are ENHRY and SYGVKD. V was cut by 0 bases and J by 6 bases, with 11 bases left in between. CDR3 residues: CAISESTQGHGYTF. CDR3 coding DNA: TGTGCCATCAGTGAGTCGACGCAGGGCCATGGCTACACCTTC.

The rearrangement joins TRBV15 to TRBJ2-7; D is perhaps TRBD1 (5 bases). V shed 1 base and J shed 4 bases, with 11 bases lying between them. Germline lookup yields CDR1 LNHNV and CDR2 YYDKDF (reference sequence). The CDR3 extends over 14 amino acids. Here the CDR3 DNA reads TGTGCCACCAGCAGAGGGGTTACAGGTTACGAGCAGTACTTC. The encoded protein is CATSRGVTGYEQYF.

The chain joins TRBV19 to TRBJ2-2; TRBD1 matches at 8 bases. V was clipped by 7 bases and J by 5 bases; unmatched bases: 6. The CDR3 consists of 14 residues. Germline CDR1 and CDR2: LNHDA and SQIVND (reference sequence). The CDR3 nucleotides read TGTGCCAGTACATATACAGGGGGAACCGGGGAGCTGTTTTTT. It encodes CASTYTGGTGELFF.

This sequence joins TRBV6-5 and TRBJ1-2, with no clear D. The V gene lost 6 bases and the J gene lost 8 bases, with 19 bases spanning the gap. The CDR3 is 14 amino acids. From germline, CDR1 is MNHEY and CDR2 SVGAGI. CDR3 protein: CASRVEDGSRGYTF. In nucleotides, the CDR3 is TGTGCCAGCAGGGTGGAGGACGGTTCGAGGGGCTACACCTTC.

CDR3 amino acids: CASSLDSTETQYF. In DNA form, the CDR3 reads TGTGCCAGCTCACTGGACAGTACCGAGACCCAGTACTTC. This sequence joins TRBV18 and TRBJ2-5, with a weak D call TRBD1 (6 bases). The germline V and J ends were trimmed by 4 bases and 5 bases, with 11 bases remaining between them. This CDR3 is built from 13 residues. Germline lookup yields CDR1 KGHSH and CDR2 LQKENI.

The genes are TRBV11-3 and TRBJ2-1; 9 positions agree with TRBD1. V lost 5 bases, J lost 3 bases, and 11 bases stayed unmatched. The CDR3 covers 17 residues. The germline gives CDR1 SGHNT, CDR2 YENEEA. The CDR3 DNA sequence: TGTGCCAGCAGCCCGCCCCGGACAGGGGTAAACTACAATGAGCAGTTCTTC. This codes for CASSPPRTGVNYNEQFF.